This record looks at one T cell receptor beta chain sequence and its context. The antigen remains unidentified. The data originate from a study of T cell responses to AZD1222 COVID-19 vaccine. Repertoires were generated with immunoSEQ multiplex PCR, while TCRdb's copy carries only in-frame clones and drops some. The sample shows some 65,000 clones, 79% of them seen only once. Whole-study findings and limits: Recipients of AZD1222 seropositive at baseline numbered only 5 to 7. Vaccination with two AZD1222 doses was followed by a rise in Spike-specific TCR breadth and depth. White British people made up most donors, females outnumbered males, and clonal diversity was possibly underestimated. CD4 TCRs associated with vaccination spanned spike, dominating at 160-218 and 743-854.

The V gene's germline CDR1 is MNHEY and CDR2 SVGAGI. The V end was cut by 6 bases, the J end by 8 bases, with 22 bases between. The CDR3 has 15 residues. The V gene is TRBV6-5, the J gene TRBJ1-2; D is perhaps TRBD1 (5 bases). This clonotype originated in an adult in good health. This specimen consisted of peripheral blood, obtained on day 0 of MenACWY control vaccination. CDR3 nucleotides: TGTGCCAGCAGGATTGACAGCAGGATTGGGAGCGGCTACACCTTC. Amino acid sequence: CASRIDSRIGSGYTF.